Given below is one TCR beta chain in context. This entry comes from a study of blood T cell repertoires in COVID-19. Whole-study context: The United States, Italy and Spain supplied acute and convalescent COVID-19 samples. Sources were T cells, B-cell-depleted T cells, or PBMCs; the material itself was cDNA or gDNA.

The CDR3 consists of 15 residues. The J segment lost 7 bases and the V segment lost 6 bases, leaving 8 bases of the junction unmatched. The germline V gene encodes CDR1 LNHDA and CDR2 SQIVND (reference sequence). Source study methods: Reference gene primer amplification yielded estimated nucleated cell counts. The repertoire was sequenced with immunoSEQ multiplex PCR; TCRdb's copy has only in-frame clones and lacks some. That table furnishes V, J and clone size, whereas the DNA furnished D and trimming. The sample holds about 140,000 clones; around 89% are singletons and the top ten take over 2%. Enrolment of Seattle patients took place during active infection, and they were followed longitudinally.

The chain joins TRBV19 to TRBJ1-6; TRBD1 agrees at 8 bases. This clonotype was sampled from a human donor with COVID-19, enrolled during active disease. The donor label of this sample is uncertain. The specimen was peripheral blood. The CDR3 coding sequence is TGTGCCAGTAGCCGACAGGGGACGGGGAATTCACCCCTCCACTTT. Translating it yields CASSRQGTGNSPLHF. The full variable domain, rest sourced from reference TRBV19 and TRBJ1-6, is DGGITQSPKYLFRKEGQNVTLSCEQNLNHDAMYWYRQDPGQGLRLIYYSQIVNDFQKGDIAEGYSVSREKKESFPLTVTSAQKNPTAFYLCASSRQGTGNSPLHFGNGTRLTVT.